Shown below are 18 T cell receptor beta chains from a single sample sequenced in a study of blood T cell repertoires in COVID-19. Some clones are missing from TCRdb's copy, which holds only in-frame ones; the method was immunoSEQ multiplex PCR. Of roughly 200,000 clones in the sample, around nine tenths were seen once. Sequencing was performed on peripheral blood. The receptors originated from a man aged 55 to 70 who had recovered from COVID-19.

The chain recombines TRBV20-1 with TRBJ1-6; 7 bases line up with TRBD1. In germline, CDR1 is DFQATT, CDR2 SNEGSKA (reference sequence). The CDR3 runs to 14 residues. Trimming at V came to 3 bases and at J to 9 bases, leaving 8 bases not matched to a gene. The CDR3 reads CSASRGRGSSPLHF. The CDR3 DNA is TGCAGTGCTAGTAGGGGCAGGGGGAGTTCACCCCTCCACTTT.

In its sample, this clone was seen a few times. The chain is built from TRBV5-6 and TRBJ2-1; the D is unclear. The germline CDR1 and CDR2 sequences are SGHDT and YYEEEE. Trimming shortened V by 1 base and J by 0 bases, and 8 bases separated the two germline ends. This CDR3 has 15 amino acids. DNA of the CDR3: TGTGCCAGCAGCTTGTCAGGCCTCTCCTACAATGAGCAGTTCTTC. This encodes CASSLSGLSYNEQFF.

The rearrangement links TRBV27 to TRBJ2-2, with 7 positions matching TRBD2. The CDR3 covers 15 residues. V lost 9 bases to trimming and J lost 0 bases; unmatched junction nucleotides: 7. The germline V gene has CDR1 MNHEY and CDR2 SMNVEV (reference sequence). This CDR3 is CASCRGRANTGELFF. The CDR3, as DNA: TGTGCCAGTTGTCGAGGGAGGGCGAACACCGGGGAGCTGTTTTTT.

The chain has TRBV2 and TRBJ2-2; D remains ambiguous. V was trimmed by 3 bases and J by 4 bases, leaving 12 bases between them. The CDR3 spans 15 residues. The germline V gene encodes CDR1 SNHLY and CDR2 FYNNEI. The CDR3 protein is CASSEEINFTGELFF. CDR3 coding DNA: TGTGCCAGCAGTGAGGAGATAAACTTCACCGGGGAGCTGTTTTTT.

J is TRBJ2-5 and V is TRBV6-2 or TRBV6-3, with unresolved D. V lost 2 bases, J lost 1 base, and 5 bases lay in between. The CDR3 is made up of 13 amino acids. Germline V CDR1 and CDR2: MNHEY, SVGEGT. The CDR3 DNA follows: TGTGCCAGCAGTTACCCCTCCCAAGAGACCCAGTACTTC. Translating it yields CASSYPSQETQYF.

This clone is a singleton in its sample. The chain combines TRBV19 with TRBJ1-1; D is uncertain. The germline gives CDR1 LNHDA, CDR2 SQIVND (reference sequence). The CDR3 spans 13 residues. V was shortened by 7 bases and J by 4 bases, with 13 bases between the two germline ends. The CDR3 sequence is CASIREERTEAFF. CDR3 in DNA: TGTGCCAGTATTAGGGAGGAGCGCACTGAAGCTTTCTTT.

The V and J genes are TRBV5-1 and TRBJ2-7; D perhaps matches TRBD2 (5 bases). This CDR3 has 12 residues. V shed 0 bases and J shed 5 bases, with 6 bases lying between them. Germline V CDR1 and CDR2: SGHRS, YFSETQ. The CDR3 spells CASSLDGNEQYF. CDR3 bases: TGCGCCAGCAGCTTGGACGGGAACGAGCAGTACTTC. Variable domain in full (rest from reference TRBV5-1 and TRBJ2-7): KAGVTQTPRYLIKTRGQQVTLSCSPISGHRSVSWYQQTPGQGLQFLFEYFSETQRNKGNFPGRFSGRQFSNSRSEMNVSTLELGDSALYLCASSLDGNEQYFGPGTRLTVT.

The chain links TRBV19 to TRBJ1-2, with 9 bases matching TRBD1. After removal of 6 bases from V and 3 bases from J, the junction contained 2 bases not matched to a gene. CDR3 length: 13 residues. Germline V gives CDR1 LNHDA, CDR2 SQIVND (reference sequence). The DNA of the CDR3 is TGTGCCAGTAGACAGGGGGCGGACTATGGCTACACCTTC. Translating gives CASRQGADYGYTF.

The V gene is TRBV7-8, the J gene TRBJ2-7, with 9 bases lining up with TRBD1. The CDR3 consists of 13 residues. Trimming cost V 7 bases and J 5 bases; bases outside gene matches: 6. CDR1 and CDR2 (germline): SGHVS, FQNEAQ. CDR3 DNA: TGTGCCAGCACCCTGGACAGGGGAAACGAGCAGTACTTC. Its protein product is CASTLDRGNEQYF.

J is TRBJ1-1 and V is TRBV19; TRBD1 matches at 10 bases. There are 14 residues in the CDR3. The V gene's germline CDR1 is LNHDA and CDR2 SQIVND (reference sequence). V lost 5 bases to trimming and J lost 5 bases; unmatched junction nucleotides: 5. CDR3 amino acids: CASSFGQGVTEAFF. CDR3 nucleotides: TGTGCCAGTAGTTTTGGACAGGGGGTGACTGAAGCTTTCTTT.

The rearrangement links TRBV27 to TRBJ1-4; 9 nucleotides align to TRBD1. The CDR3 covers 14 residues. V trimming: 10 bases; J trimming: 8 bases; junction bases outside the gene matches: 11. Germline CDR1 is MNHEY and CDR2 is SMNVEV (reference sequence). The CDR3 region has the DNA TGTGCCACCCCCAGGGACAGGGAGGGAGAAAAACTGTTTTTT. This translates into CATPRDREGEKLFF.

The chain employs TRBV7-2 and TRBJ2-1, with 10 bases lining up with TRBD2. The CDR3 sequence is 14 residues long. Germline V gene lookup returns CDR1 SGHTA and CDR2 FQGNSA. The V and J ends lost 5 bases and 7 bases, in that order; junction bases with no gene match: 5. The CDR3 region is CASSPAGGWNEQFF. Written as DNA, the CDR3 is TGTGCCAGCAGCCCAGCGGGAGGGTGGAATGAGCAGTTCTTC.

The chain uses TRBV9 and TRBJ2-3; possibly TRBD1 for D (6 bases). V was pared by 0 bases and J by 0 bases, with 11 bases between. CDR1 is SGDLS and CDR2 is YYNGEE in the germline V gene. The CDR3 sequence is 16 residues long. CDR3 coding DNA: TGTGCCAGCAGCGTAGGGGGACAACCTAGCACAGATACGCAGTATTTT. As protein: CASSVGGQPSTDTQYF.

This chain joins TRBV4-3 and TRBJ2-2; 9 positions agree with TRBD2. The CDR3 loop spans 16 amino acids. Germline lookup yields CDR1 LGHNA and CDR2 YSLEER. The trim removed 0 bases at V and 6 bases at J, leaving 5 bases unmatched. CDR3 coding DNA: TGCGCCAGCAGCCAAGAATTGCGGGGGGGCGCCGGGGAGCTGTTTTTT. This encodes CASSQELRGGAGELFF.

The V gene is TRBV7-2, the J gene TRBJ2-1; maybe TRBD2 (6 bases). The CDR3 is 13 amino acids. Per germline, CDR1 SGHTA and CDR2 FQGNSA. The V and J ends lost 5 bases and 4 bases respectively, with 9 bases between them. The CDR3: CASSPAGYNEQFF. Here the CDR3 DNA reads TGTGCCAGCAGCCCCGCGGGGTACAATGAGCAGTTCTTC.

This chain uses TRBV7-3 with TRBJ1-2; D is unclear. The V end was cut by 5 bases, the J end by 7 bases, with 23 bases between. CDR1 SGHTA and CDR2 FQGTGA come from the germline V gene. CDR3 size: 16 residues. CDR3 nucleotides: TGTGCCAGCAGCCCGCACGCCACCGGGTCAGGAGGTGGCTACACCTTC. Translated, it gives CASSPHATGSGGGYTF. Full variable domain (missing parts from reference TRBV7-3 and TRBJ1-2): GAGVSQTPSNKVTEKGKYVELRCDPISGHTALYWYRQSLGQGPEFLIYFQGTGAADDSGLPNDRFFAVRPEGSVSTLKIQRTERGDSAVYLCASSPHATGSGGGYTFGSGTRLTVV.

The V and J genes are TRBV19 and TRBJ2-3; 8 bases align to TRBD2. Germline V gives CDR1 LNHDA, CDR2 SQIVND (reference sequence). CDR3 length: 17 amino acids. V was clipped by 6 bases and J by 2 bases; unmatched bases: 13. The CDR3 sequence: CASSARPSSGFTDTQYF. CDR3 bases: TGTGCCAGTAGCGCCCGACCATCTAGCGGGTTCACAGATACGCAGTATTTT.

The V gene is TRBV29-1, the J gene TRBJ1-4; D not resolved. There are 14 residues in the CDR3. Germline-derived CDR1 and CDR2 are SQVTM and ANQGSEA. V was trimmed by 4 bases and J by 0 bases, leaving 9 bases between them. Here the CDR3 reads CSVARDTTNEKLFF. DNA for the CDR3: TGCAGCGTTGCCCGGGATACAACTAATGAAAAACTGTTTTTT.